The clone carrying this T cell receptor beta chain turned up a few times. These data come from a study of blood T cells in healthy people across ages. Germline V CDR1 and CDR2: SGHKS, YYEKEE (reference sequence). This CDR3 comprises 16 residues. The J segment lost 5 bases and the V segment lost 3 bases, leaving 11 bases of the junction unmatched. Isolation yielded PBMCs, at least 7 million per sample, in every case. Primed by a sample-barcoded 5' primer and a J-beta primer mix, a second PCR proceeded for 7 to 11 cycles. Each TCR beta cDNA got a 12-nucleotide random molecular identifier. TCRdb recomputed calls from the 5' RACE reads with MiXCR, one row per CDR3 protein. The repertoire includes about 1.6 million distinct CDR3 sequences, 30% to 35% of them detected once, and about 11% sits in the top ten.

What was sequenced was blood. This chain joins TRBV5-5 and TRBJ2-3; TRBD2 aligns across 8 bases. This receptor was taken from a woman under 40 in good health. The CDR3 here is CASSSGRGGRGDTQYF. In nucleotides, the CDR3 is TGTGCCAGCAGCTCCGGACGGGGGGGGCGGGGAGATACGCAGTATTTT.